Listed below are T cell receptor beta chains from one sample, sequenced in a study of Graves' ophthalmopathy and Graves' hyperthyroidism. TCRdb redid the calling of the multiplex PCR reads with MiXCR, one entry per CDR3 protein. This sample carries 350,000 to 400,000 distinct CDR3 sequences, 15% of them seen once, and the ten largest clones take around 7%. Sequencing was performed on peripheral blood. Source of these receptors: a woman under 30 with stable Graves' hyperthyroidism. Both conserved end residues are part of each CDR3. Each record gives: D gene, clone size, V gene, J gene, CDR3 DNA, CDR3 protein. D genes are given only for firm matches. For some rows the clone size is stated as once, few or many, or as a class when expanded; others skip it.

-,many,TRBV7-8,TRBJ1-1,TGTGCCAGCAGCTTATCGGATCCGGGGGCACCGAACACTGAAGCTTTCTTT,CASSLSDPGAPNTEAFF
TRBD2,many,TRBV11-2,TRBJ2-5,TGTGCCAGCAGCCCTGGTTGGGGGGGAGACCAAGAGACCCAGTACTTC,CASSPGWGGDQETQYF
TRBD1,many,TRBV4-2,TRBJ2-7,TGTGCCAGCAGCCAAAACAGGGGGGCCCTGTCCGAGCAGTACTTC,CASSQNRGALSEQYF
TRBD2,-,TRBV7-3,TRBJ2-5,TGTGCCAGCAGCCCGGGGCTAGCGGGGGGGCTAGAGACCCAGTACTTC,CASSPGLAGGLETQYF
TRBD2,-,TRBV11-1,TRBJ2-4,TGTGCCAGCAGCCTCTCTAGCGGGTTAATAAACATTCAGTACTTC,CASSLSSGLINIQYF
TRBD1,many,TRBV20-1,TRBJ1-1,TGCAGTGCTAGAGCGGGGCAGGGGGTCACTGAAGCTTTCTTT,CSARAGQGVTEAFF
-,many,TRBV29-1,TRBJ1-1,TGCAGCGTGAGGGCTGACAGGAACACTGAAGCTTTCTTT,CSVRADRNTEAFF
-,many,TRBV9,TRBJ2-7,TGTGCCAGCAGCCCCCAACCTAGCCTCGAGCAGTACTTC,CASSPQPSLEQYF
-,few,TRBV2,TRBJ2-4,TGTGCCAGCAGTGATCAGGGAAGTCCGAACATTAAGTACTTC,CASSDQGSPNIKYF
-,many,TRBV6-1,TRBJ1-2,TGTGCCAGCAGTATGGGATCGAGCTATGGCTACACCTTC,CASSMGSSYGYTF
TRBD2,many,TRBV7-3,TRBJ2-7,TGTGCCAGCAGCTTAACCCGACTAGCAGGAGGGGCCTACGAGCAGTACTTC,CASSLTRLAGGAYEQYF
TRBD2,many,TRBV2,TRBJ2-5,TGTGCCAGCGCTTCGCCTCTAGCGGGCCAAGAGACCCAGTACTTC,CASASPLAGQETQYF
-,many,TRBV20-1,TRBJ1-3,TGCAGTGCTAGAGATCTAACCGGAAACACCATATATTTT,CSARDLTGNTIYF
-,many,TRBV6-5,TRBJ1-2,TGTGCCAGCAGTGACTCGGGGCGCCACTATGGCTACACCTTC,CASSDSGRHYGYTF
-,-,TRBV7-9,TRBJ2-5,TGTGCCAGCAGCTTAGGAGATCAATTCCGCCATGAGACCCAGTACTTC,CASSLGDQFRHETQYF
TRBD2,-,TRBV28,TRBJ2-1,TGTGCCAGCAGTCTTCTTGGGTCAGCGGGGGAATACAATGAGCAGTTCTTC,CASSLLGSAGEYNEQFF
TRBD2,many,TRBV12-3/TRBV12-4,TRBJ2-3,TGTGCCAGCAGTTTAACGGTTTGGGGGGGTCGAGATACGCAGTATTTT,CASSLTVWGGRDTQYF
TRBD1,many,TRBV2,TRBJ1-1,TGTGCCAGCAACTCCAGGACAGGGGCCCAGAGCACTGAAGCTTTCTTT,CASNSRTGAQSTEAFF
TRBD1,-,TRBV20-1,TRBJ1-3,TGCAGTGCTCGGCCGGGCGCAGGGGGCGATGGAAACACCATATATTTT,CSARPGAGGDGNTIYF
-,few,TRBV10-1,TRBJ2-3,TGCGCCAGCAGTGAGTCGACCAAGACAGATACGCAGTATTTT,CASSESTKTDTQYF
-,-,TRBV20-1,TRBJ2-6,TGCAGTGCTAGAGATCCTGGGTTTAAAATAGCTGGGGCCAACGTCCTGACTTTC,CSARDPGFKIAGANVLTF
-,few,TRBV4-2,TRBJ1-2,TGTGCCAGCAGCCAACCAACACCTTATGGCTACACCTTC,CASSQPTPYGYTF
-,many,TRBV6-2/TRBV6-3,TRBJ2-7,TGTGCCAGCAGAACCTGGATAGAGGGAGCTTTGCAGTACTTC,CASRTWIEGALQYF
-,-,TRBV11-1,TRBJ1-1,TGTGCCAGCAGCTTAATCCTATCACCGCGATCATTGAACACTGAAGCTTTCTTT,CASSLILSPRSLNTEAFF
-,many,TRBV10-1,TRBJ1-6,TGCGCCTTGGACCCCGGTCGAAATTCACCCCTCCACTTT,CALDPGRNSPLHF
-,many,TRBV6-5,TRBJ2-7,TGTGCCAGCAGTTGGCCGTGGGACCGAGACTACGAGCAGTACTTC,CASSWPWDRDYEQYF
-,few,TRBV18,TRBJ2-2,TGTGCCAGCTCGTCAGACCGGGACACCGGGGAGCTGTTTTTT,CASSSDRDTGELFF
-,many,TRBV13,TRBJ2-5,TGTGCCAGCAGCGTGGGGCAAGAGACCCAGTACTTC,CASSVGQETQYF
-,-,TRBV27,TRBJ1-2,TGTGCCAGCAGTCTTTTAGAGAATTCTAACTATGGCTACACCTTC,CASSLLENSNYGYTF
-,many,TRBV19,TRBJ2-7,TGTGCCAGTAGTATTCGAGGTAGCTTCTCCTACGAGCAGTACTTC,CASSIRGSFSYEQYF
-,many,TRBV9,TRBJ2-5,TGTGCCAGCAGCGTAGATGTAGGGCAAGAGACCCAGTACTTC,CASSVDVGQETQYF
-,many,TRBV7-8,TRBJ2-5,TGTGCCAGCAGCTTAGCGCTCCAGTTACCCCATGGAGAGACCCAGTACTTC,CASSLALQLPHGETQYF
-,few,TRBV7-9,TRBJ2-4,TGTGCCAGCAGTCGGGTCAAAAACATTAAGTACTTC,CASSRVKNIKYF
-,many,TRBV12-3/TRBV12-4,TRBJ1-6,TGTGCCAGCAGATCCCCCGGGGGGCCGGGATCACCCCTCCACTTT,CASRSPGGPGSPLHF
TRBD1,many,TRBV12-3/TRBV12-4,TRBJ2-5,TGTGCCAGCTCCCCGACAGGGGGCTTGGTGACCCAGTACTTC,CASSPTGGLVTQYF
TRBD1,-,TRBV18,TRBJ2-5,TGTGCCAGCTCACCGGACAGGGGGCACGAGACCCAGTACTTC,CASSPDRGHETQYF
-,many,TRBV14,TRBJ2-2,TGTGCCAGCAGCCATTTGGGGCAGTTCGCGAACACCGGGGAGCTGTTTTTT,CASSHLGQFANTGELFF
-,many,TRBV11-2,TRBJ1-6,TGTGCCAGCAGCTCCGCCAGGGGAACCTATAATTCACCCCTCCACTTT,CASSSARGTYNSPLHF
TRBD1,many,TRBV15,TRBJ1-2,TGTGCCACCAGCAGAGATCACGGGGACAGGGAATCTCATGGCTACACCTTC,CATSRDHGDRESHGYTF
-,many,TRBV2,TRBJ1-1,TGTGCCAGCAGTGAGGGGTTTCGGATGAACACTGAAGCTTTCTTT,CASSEGFRMNTEAFF
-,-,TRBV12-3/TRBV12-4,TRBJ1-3,TGTGCCAGCAGTTTGGGGTGGTACTCTGGAAACACCATATATTTT,CASSLGWYSGNTIYF
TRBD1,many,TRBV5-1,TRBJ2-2,TGCGCCAGCAGCTGGACCCCGGGACAGGGGAACACCGGGGAGCTGTTTTTT,CASSWTPGQGNTGELFF
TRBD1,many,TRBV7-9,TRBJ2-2,TGTGCCAGCAGCAAGGGACAGGACACCGGGGAGCTGTTTTTT,CASSKGQDTGELFF
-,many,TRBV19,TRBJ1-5,TGTGCCAGTAGCCTCTATCAGGGGTTACGGAATCAGCCCCAGCATTTT,CASSLYQGLRNQPQHF
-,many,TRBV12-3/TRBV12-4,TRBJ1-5,TGTGCCAGTGATTGGAGCTCAGGGGGCAATCAGCCCCAGCATTTT,CASDWSSGGNQPQHF